The 5 T cell receptor beta chains listed next were all sequenced from one sample in a study of blood T cell repertoires in COVID-19. Sequencing used immunoSEQ multiplex PCR; TCRdb keeps in-frame clones, though not all of them. This table holds 340,000 or so clones, approximately 86% found once. The sequenced material came from PBMCs or T cells enriched from blood (not recorded which). These receptors all come from a woman aged 40 to 50 with acute COVID-19.

The chain couples TRBV12-3 or TRBV12-4 to TRBJ1-2, with D maybe TRBD1 (6 bases). The CDR3 sequence is 13 residues long. The ends were cut back, 10 bases at V and 4 bases at J, with 16 bases in the middle. The CDR3 nucleotides are TGTGCCACCTCGATTCAGGGGCTCTATGGCTACACCTTC. Translated: CATSIQGLYGYTF.

The chain is built from TRBV27 and TRBJ2-5; 8 positions match TRBD2. CDR1 and CDR2 from the germline V gene are MNHEY and SMNVEV (reference sequence). The CDR3 has 16 amino acids. V shed 6 bases and J 1 base; nucleotides not matched to a gene: 10. Here the CDR3 reads CASSPRGGAIQETQYF. Here the CDR3 DNA reads TGTGCCAGCAGCCCCCGGGGGGGAGCCATCCAAGAGACCCAGTACTTC.

J is TRBJ1-6 and V is TRBV3-1 (or the pseudogene TRBV3-2), with TRBD1 as a possible D gene (6 bases). Germline values: CDR1 LGHDT, CDR2 YNNKEL (reference sequence). The CDR3 extends over 16 amino acids. The V end lost 4 bases, the J end lost 10 bases, and 20 bases lay between the germline ends. CDR3 nucleotide sequence: TGTGCCAGCAGCCGGGTCGGCAGGGGTTGGTACTCACCCCTCCACTTT. Amino acid sequence: CASSRVGRGWYSPLHF.

This chain uses TRBV18 with TRBJ2-7; TRBD1 matches 9 bases. The CDR3 is 18 amino acids. The junction had 17 bases not matched to a gene; V was cut back by 3 bases and J by 5 bases. In germline, CDR1 is KGHSH, CDR2 LQKENI. The CDR3 loop reads CASSPPLAGTGYFNEQYF. The CDR3 nucleotides are TGTGCCAGCTCACCCCCACTCGCCGGGACAGGGTATTTCAACGAGCAGTACTTC.

CDR3 DNA sequence: TGCAGTGCTAGTCTGGACAACTACGAGCAGTACTTC. Protein product: CSASLDNYEQYF. This chain links TRBV20-1 with TRBJ2-7; D might be TRBD1 (5 bases). Trimming cost V 3 bases and J 3 bases, with 9 bases left between them. CDR3 length: 12 residues. The V gene's germline CDR1 is DFQATT and CDR2 SNEGSKA (reference sequence).